Following are 26 T cell receptor beta chains from one sample sequenced in a study of blood T cell repertoires in COVID-19. Only in-frame clones appear in the TCRdb table, and some are missing; sequencing was by immunoSEQ multiplex PCR. The sample has 200,000 to 250,000 clones; roughly four fifths are singletons. Sequences were obtained from peripheral blood. These receptors were obtained from a woman between 35 and 50 years old with acute or convalescent COVID-19.

The rearrangement uses TRBV25-1 and TRBJ2-2; TRBD1 agrees at 10 bases. Losses at the gene ends were 0 bases for V and 7 bases for J; bases not matched to a gene: 5. The CDR3 loop spans 16 amino acids. The germline CDR1 and CDR2 sequences are MGHDK and SYGVNS. As DNA, the CDR3 is TGTGCCAGCAGTGAATACGGACAGGGGGGTATCGGGGAGCTGTTTTTT. Protein sequence: CASSEYGQGGIGELFF.

The J gene is TRBJ2-3, the V gene TRBV6-1; D may be TRBD1 (5 bases). Germline CDR1 reads MNHNS; CDR2 reads SASEGT. Deletions cut 2 bases from V and 10 bases from J, with 19 bases between. CDR3 size: 15 residues. CDR3 sequence reads: CASSESTDGQVAQYF. The DNA for the CDR3 is TGTGCCAGCAGTGAAAGTACGGACGGACAAGTTGCGCAGTATTTT.

This chain uses TRBV14 with TRBJ2-5, with unresolved D. V was cut by 4 bases and J by 5 bases, with 11 bases left in between. This CDR3 is built from 13 residues. Germline V gene data show CDR1 as SGHDN and CDR2 as FVKESK. The CDR3 loop is CASSRSSRETQYF. CDR3 sequence (DNA): TGTGCCAGCAGCCGATCCTCCCGGGAGACCCAGTACTTC.

The chain employs TRBV2 and TRBJ2-1; 11 bases match TRBD2. Unmatched junction bases numbered 10, after V lost 4 bases and J lost 8 bases. The CDR3 runs to 16 residues. Germline CDR1 reads SNHLY; CDR2 reads FYNNEI. The CDR3 nucleotides read TGTGCCAGCAGTGTACTAGCGGGAGTAATCTTAGATGAGCAGTTCTTC. As protein: CASSVLAGVILDEQFF.

The chain links TRBV19 to TRBJ2-1, with 16 bases matching TRBD2. Germline-derived CDR1 and CDR2 are LNHDA and SQIVND (reference sequence). CDR3 length: 18 residues. Trimming at V came to 5 bases and at J to 5 bases, leaving 9 bases not matched to a gene. CDR3 DNA sequence: TGTGCCAGTAGTCCGGGACTAGCGGGAGGGCCCCTCGACAATGAGCAGTTCTTC. It yields the protein CASSPGLAGGPLDNEQFF.

The chain recombines TRBV4-3 with TRBJ2-7, with 9 bases that match TRBD1. J gave up 5 bases and V 0 bases, and 11 bases lay outside the gene matches. Germline assignment: CDR1 LGHNA and CDR2 YSLEER. The CDR3 runs 17 residues. The CDR3 region has the DNA TGCGCCAGCAGCCAAGATTGGGCGGGACAGGGTACGGACGAGCAGTACTTC. This encodes CASSQDWAGQGTDEQYF.

This chain links TRBV29-1 with TRBJ2-1; weak D call: TRBD1 (6 bases). In germline, CDR1 is SQVTM, CDR2 ANQGSEA. V was cut by 7 bases and J by 0 bases, with 16 bases left in between. The CDR3 contains 15 residues. The DNA of the CDR3 is TGCAGCGGCTGGGGGCCAGGTAGCTCCTACAATGAGCAGTTCTTC. Translating gives CSGWGPGSSYNEQFF.

The rearrangement joins TRBV6-2 or TRBV6-3 to TRBJ2-7; 7 positions match TRBD2. Germline trimming cut 0 bases from V and 7 bases from J; bases unmatched to any gene: 9. Germline CDR1 is MNHEY and CDR2 is SVGEGT. This CDR3 spans 15 amino acids. Written as DNA, the CDR3 is TGTGCCAGCAGTTACTCGACGGGGCTAGCGGCTGAGCAGTACTTC. It encodes CASSYSTGLAAEQYF.

V gene TRBV6-1 combines with J gene TRBJ1-4; D not certain. The V gene's germline CDR1 is MNHNS and CDR2 SASEGT. The CDR3 runs to 12 residues. V was trimmed by 5 bases and J by 12 bases, leaving 13 bases between them. This CDR3 reads CASSLGIAELFF. DNA of the CDR3: TGTGCCAGCAGTCTCGGGATCGCGGAACTGTTTTTT.

This clone was seen a single time. The chain carries TRBV6-5 and TRBJ1-2; TRBD1 aligns across 7 bases. The CDR3 loop spans 14 amino acids. J was trimmed by 4 bases and V by 4 bases; bases with no gene match: 6. Germline CDR1 MNHEY, CDR2 SVGAGI. DNA of the CDR3: TGTGCCAGCAGTTCCGGGACAGCGTTCTATGGCTACACCTTC. It specifies CASSSGTAFYGYTF.

Comments on this clone: One end of the junction fails to match germline, which may point to a read error. This chain uses TRBV9 with TRBJ2-3, with 9 bases fitting TRBD2. The CDR3 has 15 amino acids. The germline CDR1 and CDR2 sequences are SGDLS and YYNGEE. CDR3: CASSEGGFGAGGTHF. CDR3 DNA sequence: TGTGCCAGCAGCGAGGGGGGGTTTGGAGCGGGAGGAACCCACTTT. Using reference TRBV9 and TRBJ2-3 for the parts outside the CDR3, the full variable domain is DSGVTQTPKHLITATGQRVTLRCSPRSGDLSVYWYQQSLDQGLQFLIQYYNGEERAKGNILERFSAQQFPDLHSELNLSSLELGDSALYFCASSEGGFGAGGTHFGPGTRLTVL.

The chain recombines TRBV21-1 with TRBJ1-2; TRBD1, the table's D call, was not compared with the DNA. TRBV21-1 is marked as a pseudogene. The CDR3 contains 13 residues. CDR3 loop: CASSHRDRRGYTF. In DNA form, the CDR3 reads TGTGCCAGCAGCCACCGGGACAGGAGGGGCTACACCTTC.

The chain joins TRBV3-1 (or the pseudogene TRBV3-2) to TRBJ1-5, with a weak D call TRBD1 (6 bases). The CDR3 is made up of 15 amino acids. Looked up from germline, CDR1 is LGHDT and CDR2 is YNNKEL (reference sequence). The V end lost 1 base, the J end lost 7 bases, and 14 bases lay between the germline ends. DNA of the CDR3: TGTGCCAGCAGCCAAGGTCACAGGGAAGGACAGCCCCAGCATTTT. Encoded protein: CASSQGHREGQPQHF.

The rearrangement joins TRBV3-1 (or the pseudogene TRBV3-2) to TRBJ1-5; possibly TRBD1 for D (6 bases). The ends were cut back, 1 base at V and 6 bases at J, with 10 bases in the middle. The CDR3 length is 14 residues. From germline, CDR1 is LGHDT and CDR2 YNNKEL (reference sequence). The CDR3 protein is CASSQVGAGQPQHF. CDR3 DNA: TGTGCCAGCAGCCAAGTGGGGGCAGGTCAGCCCCAGCATTTT.

The rearrangement links TRBV19 to TRBJ2-2; TRBD1 aligns across 10 bases. CDR3 length equals 17 residues. Germline trimming cut 3 bases from V and 3 bases from J; bases unmatched to any gene: 7. Germline-derived CDR1 and CDR2 are LNHDA and SQIVND (reference sequence). The CDR3 DNA reads TGTGCCAGTAGTATTTTCTCGGGACAGGGGCACACCGGGGAGCTGTTTTTT. It specifies CASSIFSGQGHTGELFF. Together with reference TRBV19 and TRBJ2-2, the CDR3 gives the full variable domain: DGGITQSPKYLFRKEGQNVTLSCEQNLNHDAMYWYRQDPGQGLRLIYYSQIVNDFQKGDIAEGYSVSREKKESFPLTVTSAQKNPTAFYLCASSIFSGQGHTGELFFGEGSRLTVL.

This chain uses TRBV7-9 with TRBJ2-7, with D possibly being TRBD1 (5 bases). V was shortened by 5 bases and J by 2 bases, with 16 bases between the two germline ends. The germline gives CDR1 SEHNR, CDR2 FQNEAQ (reference sequence). This CDR3 region has 15 residues. CDR3: CASSPRRERAYEQYF. The CDR3 region has the DNA TGTGCCAGCAGCCCACGCAGGGAAAGAGCCTACGAGCAGTACTTC.

The gene calls are TRBV7-3 and TRBJ2-2; perhaps TRBD2 as D (6 bases). Germline loops: CDR1 SGHTA, CDR2 FQGTGA. V gave up 5 bases and J gave up 4 bases, with 14 bases separating them. The CDR3 consists of 15 residues. CDR3 bases: TGTGCCAGCAGCCCCGGGACTCCTTTCACCGGGGAGCTGTTTTTT. This gives the protein CASSPGTPFTGELFF. Full variable domain (remainder filled in from reference TRBV7-3 and TRBJ2-2): GAGVSQTPSNKVTEKGKYVELRCDPISGHTALYWYRQSLGQGPEFLIYFQGTGAADDSGLPNDRFFAVRPEGSVSTLKIQRTERGDSAVYLCASSPGTPFTGELFFGEGSRLTVL.

The V call is TRBV7-3, the J call TRBJ2-3; TRBD1 might be the D (6 bases). The CDR3 runs 13 residues. The V end was cut by 3 bases, the J end by 2 bases, with 6 bases between. The germline gives CDR1 SGHTA, CDR2 FQGTGA. The CDR3 DNA follows: TGTGCCAGCAGCTTGGGGGCCACAGATACGCAGTATTTT. Amino acids: CASSLGATDTQYF.

The rearrangement links TRBV19 to TRBJ1-5; D perhaps matches TRBD1 (6 bases). The V end lost 4 bases, the J end lost 5 bases, and 9 bases lay between the germline ends. This CDR3 spans 13 amino acids. In germline, CDR1 is LNHDA, CDR2 SQIVND (reference sequence). The CDR3 DNA reads TGTGCCAGTAGTAAGGGGGAGTATCAGCCCCAGCATTTT. Protein product: CASSKGEYQPQHF.

This clone was counted a few times. The V gene is TRBV30, the J gene TRBJ2-2; 8 nucleotides agree with TRBD2. Germline CDR1 GTSNPN, CDR2 SVGIG (reference sequence). CDR3 length: 19 residues. V shed 5 bases and J 4 bases; nucleotides not matched to a gene: 21. The CDR3 here is CAWDGWGAGVFPGTGELFF. CDR3 nucleotide sequence: TGTGCCTGGGATGGTTGGGGAGCGGGAGTTTTTCCAGGCACCGGGGAGCTGTTTTTT. Supplemented by reference TRBV30 and TRBJ2-2, the full variable domain reads SQTIHQWPATLVQPVGSPLSLECTVEGTSNPNLYWYRQAAGRGLQLLFYSVGIGQISSEVPQNLSASRPQDRQFILSSKKLLLSDSGFYLCAWDGWGAGVFPGTGELFFGEGSRLTVL.

This chain uses TRBV2 with TRBJ2-7; D is uncertain. The CDR3 has 14 amino acids. Germline V gene sequence: CDR1 SNHLY, CDR2 FYNNEI. Between the trimmed V and J ends, which lost 6 bases and 3 bases, there was a span of 15 bases. CDR3 protein: CASSPLVASYEQYF. The CDR3 DNA reads as TGTGCCAGCAGCCCCCTTGTGGCCAGCTACGAGCAGTACTTC.

The chain joins TRBV5-1 to TRBJ1-1, with 9 bases lining up with TRBD1. Per the germline V gene, CDR1 is SGHRS and CDR2 is YFSETQ. J lost 6 bases, V lost 2 bases, and 2 bases had no gene match. CDR3 size: 13 residues. The CDR3 loop is CASSFTGGPEAFF. In nucleotides, the CDR3 is TGCGCCAGCAGCTTTACAGGGGGCCCTGAAGCTTTCTTT. The full variable domain, its missing parts supplied by reference TRBV5-1 and TRBJ1-1, is KAGVTQTPRYLIKTRGQQVTLSCSPISGHRSVSWYQQTPGQGLQFLFEYFSETQRNKGNFPGRFSGRQFSNSRSEMNVSTLELGDSALYLCASSFTGGPEAFFGQGTRLTVV.

The chain employs TRBV10-3 and TRBJ2-7, with TRBD2 matching 15 bases. Germline CDR1 reads ENHRY; CDR2 reads SYGVKD. V shed 4 bases and J 3 bases; nucleotides not matched to a gene: 10. This CDR3 is 18 amino acids long. The CDR3 nucleotides are TGTGCCATCAGTGGCCCGGGACTAGCGGGGGGTACCAGCTACGAGCAGTACTTC. This codes for CAISGPGLAGGTSYEQYF.

The V gene is TRBV6-6, the J gene TRBJ2-7, with D unclear. The germline V gene has CDR1 MNHNY and CDR2 SVGAGI (reference sequence). The CDR3 runs 16 residues. Trimming removed 5 bases from V and 0 bases from J, with 17 bases in between. The CDR3 loop reads CASSSRRDTLSYEQYF. As DNA, the CDR3 is TGTGCCAGCAGTAGTCGCCGTGATACTCTCTCCTACGAGCAGTACTTC.

The chain couples TRBV24-1 to TRBJ1-2; 7 bases are shared with TRBD1. CDR1 and CDR2 from the germline V gene are KGHDR and SFDVKD. With V trimmed by 3 bases and J by 5 bases, 5 bases remained unmatched. The CDR3 is made up of 14 amino acids. The CDR3 sequence is CATSDTTGWYGYTF. The CDR3 nucleotides are TGTGCCACCAGTGATACGACAGGGTGGTATGGCTACACCTTC.

V usage is TRBV27 and J usage is TRBJ2-1; TRBD2 is a possible D gene (5 bases). The germline CDR1 and CDR2 sequences are MNHEY and SMNVEV (reference sequence). The CDR3 length is 12 residues. V dropped 7 bases and J dropped 5 bases, with 9 bases sitting between them. The chain's CDR3 is CASTAGNNEQFF. CDR3 in DNA: TGTGCCAGCACAGCCGGGAACAATGAGCAGTTCTTC.